These T cell receptor beta chains were read from a single sample in a study of T cells in pancreatic ductal adenocarcinoma. Profiled with immunoSEQ multiplex PCR; TCRdb holds only in-frame clones, not every one. This table holds approximately 97,000 clones, about 95% found once. Sequencing was carried out using PBMCs. The receptors stem from a human donor with pancreatic ductal adenocarcinoma. Each CDR3 is given with its conserved first and last residue. A D gene is named only where the DNA matches it firmly. Some rows have no size entry. The others give once, few or many, or a class for an expanded clone.

once TRBJ2-7 NA TRBV19 CASSREAGESSYEQYF TGTGCCAGTAGTAGGGAAGCGGGCGAGAGCTCCTACGAGCAGTACTTC
NA TRBJ2-7 TRBD1 TRBV13 CASSPPGQGIGYEQYF TGTGCCAGCAGCCCACCGGGACAGGGGATAGGCTACGAGCAGTACTTC
NA TRBJ2-3 NA TRBV2 CASSVRLSTDTQYF TGTGCCAGCAGTGTCCGACTAAGCACAGATACGCAGTATTTT
NA TRBJ2-5 TRBD1 TRBV6-5 CASSTAGGPQTQYF TGTGCCAGCAGCACGGCAGGGGGCCCACAGACCCAGTACTTC
NA TRBJ2-1 TRBD2 TRBV27 CASYSGTTHNEQFF TGTGCCAGCTATTCCGGGACTACCCACAATGAGCAGTTCTTC
NA TRBJ2-2 TRBD2 TRBV7-2 CATRAGVWTGELFF TGTGCCACGAGGGCGGGAGTCTGGACCGGGGAGCTGTTTTTT
NA TRBJ1-1 NA TRBV10-3 CATVSLQQTEAFF TGTGCCACCGTCAGCCTACAGCAGACTGAAGCTTTCTTT
NA TRBJ1-4 NA TRBV7-6 CASSLGISKGEKLFF TGTGCCAGCAGCTTAGGGATTTCCAAGGGGGAAAAACTGTTTTTT
NA TRBJ2-2 TRBD2 TRBV18 CASSPSSGIDTGELFF TGTGCCAGCTCACCAAGTAGCGGGATCGACACCGGGGAGCTGTTTTTT
NA TRBJ2-2 TRBD2 TRBV4-1 CASSQNLAGDAGELFF TGCGCCAGCAGCCAAAACCTAGCGGGAGATGCCGGGGAGCTGTTTTTT
once TRBJ2-7 TRBD2 TRBV7-2 CASSFSGAGEQYF TGTGCCAGCAGCTTTAGCGGGGCCGGCGAGCAGTACTTC
NA TRBJ2-5 TRBD2 TRBV7-2 CASSSQLAGKSDF TGTGCCAGCAGCTCCCAACTAGCGGGAAAAAGTGACTTC
NA TRBJ2-2 NA TRBV6-1 CASSEASGVGVGELFF TGTGCCAGCAGTGAAGCATCGGGAGTCGGTGTCGGGGAGCTGTTTTTT
NA TRBJ2-7 NA TRBV30 CAWSVANYEQYF TGTGCCTGGAGTGTCGCGAACTACGAGCAGTACTTC
NA TRBJ2-2 NA TRBV27 CASSPLNTGELFF TGTGCCAGCAGTCCTCTGAACACCGGGGAGCTGTTTTTT
NA TRBJ2-3 NA TRBV6-5 CASRGTGTDTQYF TGTGCCAGCAGAGGGACTGGCACAGATACGCAGTATTTT